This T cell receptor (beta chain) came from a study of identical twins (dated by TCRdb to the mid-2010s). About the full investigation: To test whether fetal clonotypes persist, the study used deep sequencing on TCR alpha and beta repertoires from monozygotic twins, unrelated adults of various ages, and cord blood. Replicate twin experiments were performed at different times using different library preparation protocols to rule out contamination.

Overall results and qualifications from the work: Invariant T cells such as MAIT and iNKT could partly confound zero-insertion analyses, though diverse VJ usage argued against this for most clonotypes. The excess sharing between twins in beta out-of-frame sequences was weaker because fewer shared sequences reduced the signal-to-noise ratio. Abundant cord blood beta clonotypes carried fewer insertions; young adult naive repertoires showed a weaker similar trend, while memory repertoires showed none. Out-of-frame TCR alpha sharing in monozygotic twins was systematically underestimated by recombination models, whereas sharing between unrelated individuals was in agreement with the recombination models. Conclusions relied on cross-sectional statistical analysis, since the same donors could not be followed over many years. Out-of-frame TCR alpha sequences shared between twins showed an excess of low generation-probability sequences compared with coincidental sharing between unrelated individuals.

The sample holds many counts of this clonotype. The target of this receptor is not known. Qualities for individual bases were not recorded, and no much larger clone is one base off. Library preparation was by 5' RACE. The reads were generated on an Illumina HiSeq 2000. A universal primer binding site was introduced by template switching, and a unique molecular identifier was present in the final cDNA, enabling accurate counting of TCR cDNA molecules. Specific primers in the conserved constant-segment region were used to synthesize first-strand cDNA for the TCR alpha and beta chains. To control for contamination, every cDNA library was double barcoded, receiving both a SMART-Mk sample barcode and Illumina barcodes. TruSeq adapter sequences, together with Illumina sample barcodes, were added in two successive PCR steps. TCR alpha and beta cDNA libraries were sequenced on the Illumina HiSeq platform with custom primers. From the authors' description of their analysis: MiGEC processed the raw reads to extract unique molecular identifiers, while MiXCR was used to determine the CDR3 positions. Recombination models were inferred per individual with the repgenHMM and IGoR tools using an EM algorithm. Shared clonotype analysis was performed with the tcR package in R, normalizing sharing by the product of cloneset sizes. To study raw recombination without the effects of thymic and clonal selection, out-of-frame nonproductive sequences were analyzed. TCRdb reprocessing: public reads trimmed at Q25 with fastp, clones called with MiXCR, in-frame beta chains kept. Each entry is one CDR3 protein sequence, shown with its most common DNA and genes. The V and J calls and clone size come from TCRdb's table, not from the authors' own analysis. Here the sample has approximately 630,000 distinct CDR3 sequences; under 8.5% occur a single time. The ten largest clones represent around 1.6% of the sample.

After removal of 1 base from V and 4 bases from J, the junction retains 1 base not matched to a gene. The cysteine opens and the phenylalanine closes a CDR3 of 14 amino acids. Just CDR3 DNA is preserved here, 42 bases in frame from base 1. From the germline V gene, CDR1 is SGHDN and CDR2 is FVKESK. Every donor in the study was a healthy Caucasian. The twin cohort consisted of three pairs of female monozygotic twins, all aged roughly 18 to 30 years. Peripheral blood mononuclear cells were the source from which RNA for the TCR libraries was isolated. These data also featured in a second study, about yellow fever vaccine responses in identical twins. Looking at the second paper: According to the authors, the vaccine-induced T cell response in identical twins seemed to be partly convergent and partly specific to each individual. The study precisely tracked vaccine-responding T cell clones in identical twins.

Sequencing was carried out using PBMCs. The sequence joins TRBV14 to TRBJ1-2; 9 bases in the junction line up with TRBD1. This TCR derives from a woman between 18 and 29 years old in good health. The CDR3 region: CASSQGQGVYGYTF. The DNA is TGTGCCAGCAGCCAAGGACAGGGGGTCTATGGCTACACCTTC.